A single sample gave rise to the 16 T cell receptor beta chains below, sequenced in a study of T cell repertoires in cytomegalovirus infection. From the reads, TCRdb called clonotypes with MiXCR, one entry per CDR3 protein. This sample carries roughly 700,000 distinct CDR3 sequences, around 30% of them seen once, and the ten largest clones take 18%. No antigen is known for these receptors. Sample: cultured PBMCs, taken from culture after CMV antigen stimulation. The receptors were gathered from a human donor in good health (CMV status not recorded). Some clones in this sample may be carry-over from other donors' samples.

Only one count was recorded for this clonotype. The chain is built from TRBV3-1 and TRBJ2-5; D is uncertain. CDR1 LGHDT and CDR2 YNNKEL come from the germline V gene (reference sequence). Trimming removed 1 base from V and 3 bases from J, with 6 bases in between. The CDR3 totals 13 residues. DNA for the CDR3: TGTGCCAGCAGCCAAGGCCACGAAGAGACCCAGTACTTC. Protein: CASSQGHEETQYF.

The V gene is TRBV20-1, the J gene TRBJ1-4; perhaps TRBD1 as D (5 bases). Germline V gene lookup returns CDR1 DFQATT and CDR2 SNEGSKA (reference sequence). Trimming took 0 bases from V and 6 from J, leaving 14 bases between them. The length of the CDR3 is 15 residues. CDR3 DNA: TGCAGTGCTAGAGATACGAGGGGATCGGATGAAAAACTGTTTTTT. Translated, it gives CSARDTRGSDEKLFF.

As regards this clonotype: Relative to the germline gene, one junction end is altered; a read error may explain this. This chain joins TRBV5-4 and TRBJ2-7; the D gene is possibly TRBD2 (6 bases). The CDR3 extends over 12 amino acids. Looked up from germline, CDR1 is SGHNT and CDR2 is YYREEE (reference sequence). CDR3 residues: CASSFNRGTGDF. DNA for the CDR3: TGTGCCAGCAGCTTTAATCGCGGGACCGGGGACTTC. Filled out from reference TRBV5-4 and TRBJ2-7, the complete variable domain reads ETGVTQSPTHLIKTRGQQVTLRCSSQSGHNTVSWYQQALGQGPQFIFQYYREEENGRGNFPPRFSGLQFPNYSSELNVNALELDDSALYLCASSFNRGTGDFGPGTRLTVT.

This clonotype was recorded a few times. V gene TRBV7-2 combines with J gene TRBJ2-1; TRBD2 agrees at 12 bases. Germline V gene lookup returns CDR1 SGHTA and CDR2 FQGNSA. There are 17 residues in the CDR3. V gave up 4 bases and J gave up 5 bases; unmatched junction bases: 9. This CDR3 reads CASSSLAGGYWDNEQFF. CDR3 nucleotides: TGTGCCAGCAGCTCTCTAGCGGGGGGGTACTGGGACAATGAGCAGTTCTTC.

V is TRBV20-1 and J is TRBJ2-1; 7 bases align to TRBD2. In germline, CDR1 is DFQATT, CDR2 SNEGSKA (reference sequence). The CDR3 sequence is 16 residues long. V trimming: 0 bases; J trimming: 6 bases; junction bases outside the gene matches: 11. CDR3 nucleotides: TGCAGTGCTAGAGATAGGGCTAGCGGTGTGGCCAATGAGCAGTTCTTC. Protein product: CSARDRASGVANEQFF.

For this clonotype: A much larger clone lies a single base off, so this may be a read error. The gene calls are TRBV7-2 and TRBJ1-1, with D uncertain. V lost 2 bases to trimming and J lost 3 bases, with 19 bases between them. Germline V CDR1 and CDR2: SGHTA, FQGNSA. This CDR3 has 17 residues. The CDR3 is CASSLLTLGVVDTEAFF. CDR3 in DNA: TGTGCCAGCAGCTTATTAACTTTGGGCGTTGTGGACACTGAAGCTTTCTTT.

This chain connects TRBV12-3 or TRBV12-4 to TRBJ1-1, with D unresolved. This CDR3 is 12 amino acids long. V was trimmed by 5 bases and J by 7 bases, leaving 11 bases between them. CDR3 DNA sequence: TGTGCCAGCAGTCGCTATGGGGATGAAGCTTTCTTT. Translating it yields CASSRYGDEAFF.

There are many counts of this clonotype. V gene TRBV7-2 combines with J gene TRBJ1-5, with a possible D match to TRBD1 (6 bases). CDR3 length: 13 amino acids. Germline CDR1 SGHTA, CDR2 FQGNSA. V gave up 9 bases and J gave up 1 base, with 10 bases separating them. CDR3 protein: CASGGSSNQPQHF. In DNA form, the CDR3 reads TGTGCCAGTGGGGGCAGCAGCAATCAGCCCCAGCATTTT.

This clonotype was detected a few times. The DNA of the CDR3 is TGTGCCAGCAGCTTATGGCGGATCCATGGTGAGCAGTTCTTC. It specifies CASSLWRIHGEQFF. The rearrangement uses TRBV7-2 and TRBJ2-1; D not resolved. This CDR3 contains 14 residues. Trimming pared 2 bases from V and 9 bases from J, leaving 14 bases between. Per the germline V gene, CDR1 is SGHTA and CDR2 is FQGNSA.

This chain links TRBV12-3 or TRBV12-4 with TRBJ1-2; D unresolved. CDR3 size: 11 residues. V lost 5 bases and J lost 8, with 9 bases in between. In DNA form, the CDR3 reads TGTGCCAGCAGTCGACGAGGAGGCTACACCTTC. As protein: CASSRRGGYTF.

This clonotype was picked up many times. The rearrangement joins TRBV7-9 to TRBJ2-7; D perhaps matches TRBD2 (6 bases). The CDR3 runs 10 residues. V lost 9 bases and J lost 4, with 7 bases in between. The germline V gene encodes CDR1 SEHNR and CDR2 FQNEAQ (reference sequence). The CDR3 region is CASGGYEQYF. Here the CDR3 DNA reads TGTGCCAGTGGGGGGTACGAGCAGTACTTC.

This clonotype occurred a few times. This rearrangement joins TRBV7-8 to TRBJ2-3, with TRBD2 matching 7 bases. V was pared by 0 bases and J by 11 bases, with 11 bases of the junction left unmatched. Germline V CDR1 and CDR2: SGHVS, FQNEAQ. CDR3 length: 15 amino acids. The CDR3 region is CASSLARTSREGQYF. DNA for the CDR3: TGTGCCAGCAGCTTAGCAAGGACCAGCAGGGAGGGGCAGTATTTT.

This chain links TRBV6-5 with TRBJ2-6, with 7 bases identical to TRBD1. Trimming removed 6 bases from V and 12 bases from J; junction bases left unmatched: 8. This CDR3 spans 13 amino acids. Germline lookup yields CDR1 MNHEY and CDR2 SVGAGI. The CDR3 loop reads CASRRGGEGVLTF. In DNA form, the CDR3 reads TGTGCCAGCAGGAGAGGGGGCGAGGGCGTCCTGACTTTC.

This clonotype occurred once. A much larger clonotype is one base distant, so this may be a read error. The gene calls are TRBV4-2 and TRBJ2-3; D unresolved. Germline CDR1 LGHNA, CDR2 YNFKEQ. The CDR3 loop spans 13 amino acids. This chain's CDR3 is CAISQGSVDTQYF. For the CDR3, the DNA is TGTGCCATCAGCCAAGGGTCTGTGGATACGCAGTATTTT.

This chain joins TRBV15 and TRBJ2-5; D might be TRBD1 or TRBD2, each matching 5 bases. The germline gives CDR1 LNHNV, CDR2 YYDKDF (reference sequence). The CDR3 runs 14 residues. The V end lost 0 bases, the J end lost 7 bases, and 12 bases lay between the germline ends. The CDR3 nucleotides read TGTGCCACCAGCAGAGACCAGGCAGGGAGGACCCAGTACTTC. Its translation: CATSRDQAGRTQYF.

This clonotype was counted at least ten times. This rearrangement joins TRBV7-2 to TRBJ2-5; D remains unclear. CDR1 and CDR2 from the germline V gene are SGHTA and FQGNSA. V was cut by 6 bases and J by 4 bases, with 12 bases left in between. The CDR3 is 13 residues long. DNA of the CDR3: TGTGCCAGCAGTAAAAGCCTAGGAGAGACCCAGTACTTC. Translation: CASSKSLGETQYF.